These T cell receptor beta chains were read from a single sample in a study of T cells in Graves' hyperthyroidism and ophthalmopathy. TCRdb re-analysed the multiplex PCR reads in MiXCR, keeping a single row per CDR3 protein. Here the sample spans a few hundred thousand distinct CDR3 sequences, roughly 25% being singletons. The material sequenced was blood. The receptors derive from a man aged 50 to 60 with Graves' hyperthyroidism. Each CDR3 is given with its conserved first and last residue. The D gene is left open where the match is weak. Not all rows give a size; the values are once, few, many and, for expanded clones, a class.

d_gene	v_gene	abundance	j_gene	CDR3aa	CDR3nt
TRBD2	TRBV9	.	TRBJ2-5	CASSASSGTSQETQYF	TGTGCCAGCAGCGCCTCCTCCGGGACTAGCCAAGAGACCCAGTACTTC
.	TRBV12-3/TRBV12-4	many	TRBJ2-6	CASSLALSSGANVLTF	TGTGCCAGCAGTCTAGCGCTGAGCTCTGGGGCCAACGTCCTGACTTTC
TRBD1	TRBV13	.	TRBJ2-7	CASSLRQQGLEEQYF	TGTGCCAGCAGCTTAAGACAACAGGGGCTGGAGGAGCAGTACTTC
.	TRBV5-5	.	TRBJ2-6	CASSRAVRAGANVLTF	TGTGCCAGCAGCCGGGCTGTTAGGGCTGGGGCCAACGTCCTGACTTTC
TRBD1	TRBV2	.	TRBJ2-4	CATRDRANIQYF	TGTGCCACCCGTGACAGGGCTAACATTCAGTACTTC
TRBD1	TRBV19	few	TRBJ1-2	CASSKQGTASYGYTF	TGTGCCAGTAGTAAACAGGGGACAGCATCCTATGGCTACACCTTC
TRBD2	TRBV6-1	few	TRBJ2-7	CASSPTTSGGSYEQYF	TGTGCCAGCAGCCCTACTACTAGCGGGGGCTCCTACGAGCAGTACTTC
.	TRBV7-9	few	TRBJ2-3	CASSLTASSQYF	TGTGCCAGCAGCTTAACGGCTAGCTCGCAGTATTTT
.	TRBV13	.	TRBJ2-1	CASSRWGDGRKRNEQFF	TGTGCCAGCAGCCGATGGGGCGACGGGAGAAAGAGAAATGAGCAGTTCTTC
.	TRBV6-2/TRBV6-3	.	TRBJ2-2	CASSSWANTGELFF	TGTGCCAGCAGTTCTTGGGCGAACACCGGGGAGCTGTTTTTT
.	TRBV5-1	.	TRBJ2-3	CASSWEASTDTQYF	TGCGCCAGCAGCTGGGAGGCTAGCACAGATACGCAGTATTTT
.	TRBV5-1	.	TRBJ2-1	CASSLDSPRHEQFF	TGCGCCAGCAGCTTGGACTCCCCCCGTCATGAGCAGTTCTTC
TRBD1	TRBV15	few	TRBJ2-5	CATSSPRTGKETQYF	TGTGCCACCAGCAGCCCGAGGACAGGGAAAGAGACCCAGTACTTC
TRBD1	TRBV7-3	.	TRBJ2-3	CASSLHSFQDRGYTDTQYF	TGTGCCAGCAGCTTACACTCATTCCAGGACAGGGGTTACACAGATACGCAGTATTTT
.	TRBV5-1	once	TRBJ2-7	CTSSFDNREQYF	TGCACCAGCAGCTTCGATAACAGGGAGCAGTACTTC
.	TRBV18	.	TRBJ2-5	CASSPPRGRKETQYF	TGTGCCAGCTCACCACCCCGTGGGAGGAAAGAGACCCAGTACTTC
.	TRBV27	.	TRBJ1-4	CASSPTGRGYGNEKLFF	TGTGCCAGCAGTCCGACGGGCAGGGGATATGGTAATGAAAAACTGTTTTTT
TRBD1	TRBV29-1	.	TRBJ2-3	CSVTGVLTDTQYF	TGCAGCGTGACAGGGGTCTTAACAGATACGCAGTATTTT
.	TRBV5-6	.	TRBJ2-7	CASSARVAVSSYEQYF	TGTGCCAGCAGCGCGAGAGTCGCGGTAAGCTCCTACGAGCAGTACTTC
.	TRBV5-1	few	TRBJ1-2	CASKTGSNYGYTF	TGCGCCAGCAAGACAGGATCTAACTATGGCTACACCTTC
.	TRBV28	many	TRBJ1-1	CASSLMGSMTVNTEAFF	TGTGCCAGCAGTTTGATGGGTAGTATGACGGTGAACACTGAAGCTTTCTTT
.	TRBV2	.	TRBJ2-7	CASSVSGLGREQYF	TGTGCCAGCAGTGTCAGCGGGCTCGGGCGCGAGCAGTACTTC
.	TRBV5-1	.	TRBJ1-2	CASSLATLGGNGYTF	TGCGCCAGCAGCTTGGCCACTCTCGGGGGGAATGGCTACACCTTC
TRBD2	TRBV28	many	TRBJ2-7	CASSFFLAGEASYEQYF	TGTGCCAGCAGTTTTTTTCTAGCGGGTGAAGCCTCCTACGAGCAGTACTTC
.	TRBV27	.	TRBJ2-7	CASSPNPWGLAYEQYF	TGTGCCAGCAGTCCCAATCCCTGGGGGCTGGCCTACGAGCAGTACTTC
TRBD1	TRBV28	.	TRBJ1-5	CASRIRTGQGQPQHF	TGTGCCAGCAGAATTCGGACAGGGCAGGGTCAGCCCCAGCATTTT
.	TRBV19	few	TRBJ1-2	CASSTHSHGYTF	TGTGCCAGTAGTACCCACAGCCATGGCTACACCTTC
TRBD1	TRBV20-1	many	TRBJ2-5	CSAWGQQETQYF	TGCAGTGCTTGGGGACAGCAAGAGACCCAGTACTTC
.	TRBV5-1	many	TRBJ2-7	CASSYRDSAYEQYF	TGCGCCAGCAGTTACCGGGACTCCGCCTACGAGCAGTACTTC
TRBD2	TRBV5-1	.	TRBJ2-3	CASSLSGTSGSRDTQYF	TGCGCCAGCAGCCTGTCGGGGACTAGCGGGAGTCGGGATACGCAGTATTTT
.	TRBV7-2	few	TRBJ2-4	CASSYYLGRAKNIQYF	TGTGCCAGCAGCTACTACCTGGGGCGAGCCAAAAACATTCAGTACTTC
TRBD2	TRBV30	.	TRBJ2-3	CASTSGRTDTQYF	TGTGCCTCCACTAGCGGTCGCACAGATACGCAGTATTTT
.	TRBV12-3/TRBV12-4	few	TRBJ1-6	CASSLLGTGSPLHF	TGTGCCAGCAGTTTACTGGGAACTGGTTCACCCCTCCACTTT
.	TRBV6-5	.	TRBJ2-7	CASSYRSDPSYEQYF	TGTGCCAGCAGTTACCGAAGTGATCCTAGTTACGAGCAGTACTTC
TRBD1	TRBV2	many	TRBJ2-1	CASGQDNEQFF	TGTGCCAGCGGACAGGACAATGAGCAGTTCTTC
.	TRBV7-9	.	TRBJ2-3	CASSLVGVGTDTQYF	TGTGCCAGCAGCTTAGTTGGAGTGGGCACAGATACGCAGTATTTT
TRBD2	TRBV6-1	.	TRBJ2-5	CASRLRLAGEETQYF	TGTGCCAGCAGACTCCGACTAGCGGGAGAAGAGACCCAGTACTTC
.	TRBV5-1	few	TRBJ2-3	CASKWTTVTDTQYF	TGCGCCAGCAAGTGGACGACAGTCACAGATACGCAGTATTTT
TRBD2	TRBV2	many	TRBJ2-5	CASSGTSGPNETQYF	TGTGCCAGCAGCGGGACTAGCGGGCCCAACGAGACCCAGTACTTC
.	TRBV2	few	TRBJ2-3	CASSAGPTDTQYF	TGTGCCAGCAGTGCGGGCCCCACAGATACGCAGTATTTT
.	TRBV2	many	TRBJ2-4	CASSEAAGSENIQYF	TGTGCCAGCAGTGAAGCGGCAGGGAGCGAAAACATTCAGTACTTC